The TCR beta chain under discussion was sequenced for a study of beta chain features in type 1 diabetes. General study findings and limits: PCR might favor shorter templates, but any such skew would affect patients and controls equally. No resolution was reached here on whether HLA type influences TCRB rearrangement. In every one of the four CD4+ subsets, TCRB CDR3s were moderately but significantly shorter in Type 1 diabetes patients. Patients with type 1 diabetes showed fewer VDJ junction insertions and more deletions.

The CDR3 is 14 amino acids. V was shortened by 2 bases and J by 0 bases, with 7 bases between the two germline ends. Germline-derived CDR1 and CDR2 are MGHDK and SYGVNS. All of the isolated RNA was reverse transcribed, so expressed TCRB transcripts were sequenced. Repertoires were generated with immunoSEQ multiplex PCR, while TCRdb's copy carries only in-frame clones and drops some. The sample has roughly 150,000 clones, approximately 9.1% seen once. With regard to this clone: Its cognate antigen is unknown.

Sequencing was carried out using central memory CD4+ T cells from blood. The source of this sequence is a woman aged 25 to 39 with type 1 diabetes. The chain recombines TRBV25-1 with TRBJ1-2; a weak D match, TRBD1 (6 bases). CDR3 in DNA: TGTGCCAGCAGTGAAACAGGGACTAACTATGGCTACACCTTC. It codes for CASSETGTNYGYTF.